The 3 T cell receptor beta chains listed next were all sequenced from one sample in a study of identical twins. TCRdb fed the 5' RACE reads into MiXCR, producing one record per CDR3 protein. The data hold roughly 350,000 distinct CDR3 sequences, with approximately 13% observed a single time. The data also belong to a second study, concerning yellow fever vaccine responses in identical twins.

Sequencing was done on a sample of CD8+ T cells sorted from blood. Every receptor here comes from a woman in her late teens or twenties in good health.

This clonotype was seen a handful of times. Written as DNA, the CDR3 is TGTGCCAGCAGCCCAAGACAGCAGGTTTACAATGAGCAGTTCTTC. It specifies CASSPRQQVYNEQFF. This rearrangement joins TRBV12-3 or TRBV12-4 to TRBJ2-1; a weak D match, TRBD1 (5 bases). The CDR3 runs to 15 residues. V was clipped by 6 bases and J by 4 bases, with 16 bases between them.

For the CDR3, the DNA is TGTGCCAGCAGCGTTAGCGGCCTCTCCTACAATGAGCAGTTCTTC. Protein: CASSVSGLSYNEQFF. The chain couples TRBV9 to TRBJ2-1, with D perhaps TRBD2 (6 bases). The length of the CDR3 is 15 residues. The germline gives CDR1 SGDLS, CDR2 YYNGEE. V gave up 2 bases and J gave up 0 bases, with 9 bases separating them.

The V call is TRBV4-1, the J call TRBJ2-1; D is unclear. The CDR3 has 12 residues. Germline loops: CDR1 MGHRA, CDR2 YSYEKL. V lost 3 bases to trimming and J lost 6 bases, with 6 bases between them. CDR3 coding DNA: TGCGCCAGCAGCCATAATGTCAATGAGCAGTTCTTC. Translation gives CASSHNVNEQFF.